This T cell receptor (beta chain) was retrieved from a study of blood T cells in healthy people across ages. Study-wide results and caveats: Naive CD4+ cell counts and diversity both ran higher in long-lived than in aged donors. Correlation between TCR beta diversity and naive T cell percentage was strong.

Note on this clonotype: Its antigen is currently unknown.

Germline CDR1 MNHEY, CDR2 SMNVEV (reference sequence). This CDR3 contains 14 residues. The junction had 5 bases not matched to a gene; V was cut back by 5 bases and J by 2 bases. A second roughly 6 to 11 cycle PCR used barcoded and J-beta primers. TCRdb fed the 5' RACE reads into MiXCR, producing one record per CDR3 protein. Of some 1.4 million distinct CDR3 sequences listed, about 40% were seen once; the top ten hold around 8%. Sequenced sample: blood. This sequence joins TRBV27 and TRBJ2-7; 8 bases are shared with TRBD1. The sequence derives from a woman between 18 and 29 years old in good health. CDR3 sequence reads: CASSKRTGPYEQYF. Here the CDR3 DNA reads TGTGCCAGCAGTAAGCGGACAGGGCCCTACGAGCAGTACTTC.